Reported below is one T cell receptor (beta chain). The antigen remains unidentified. TCR beta CDR3 region amplification was performed from RNA transcripts. A set of HTBI primers served as the primers for a first-round RT-PCR of the TCR CDR3. Each CDR3 protein is one row after TCRdb ran MiXCR on the multiplex PCR reads. The table includes 450,000 to 500,000 distinct CDR3 sequences, about 22% detected once. These data are taken from a study of T cells in Graves' hyperthyroidism and ophthalmopathy. V lost 5 bases and J lost 2; bases outside the gene matches: 20. CDR1 and CDR2 from the germline V gene are GTSNPN and SVGIG (reference sequence). The length of the CDR3 is 18 residues. General study points: Using 13 V-J features, a model discriminated ophthalmopathy from stable hyperthyroidism.

The chain carries TRBV30 and TRBJ1-1, with TRBD1 identical over 7 bases. This receptor was obtained from a woman aged 65 to 85 with Graves' ophthalmopathy. Material: blood. CDR3 nucleotides: TGTGCCTGGGACGAGGGCAGGGGGACGTTAGTAAAAAACACTGAAGCTTTCTTT. It translates to CAWDEGRGTLVKNTEAFF.